The 27 T cell receptor beta chains below were found in one sample sequenced in a study of blood T cell repertoires in COVID-19. Some clones are missing from TCRdb's copy, which holds only in-frame ones; the method was immunoSEQ multiplex PCR. Among some 120,000 clones listed, approximately 80% were seen once. Specimen: peripheral blood. The source of these receptors is a woman aged 60-75 years with acute or convalescent COVID-19.

The chain combines TRBV12-3 or TRBV12-4 with TRBJ1-5; D might be TRBD1 (5 bases). CDR3 size: 13 residues. The V and J ends lost 6 bases and 9 bases respectively, with 15 bases between them. CDR3 protein: CASSVTTGLPQHF. The CDR3 DNA reads TGTGCCAGCAGCGTAACAACAGGCCTGCCCCAGCATTTT.

The chain recombines TRBV5-1 with TRBJ2-1, with 9 bases fitting TRBD2. From germline, CDR1 is SGHRS and CDR2 YFSETQ. The CDR3 has 15 residues. Trimming took 8 bases from V and 1 from J; bases not matched to a gene: 7. CDR3 nucleotides: TGCGCCAGTAAAGCGGGGGGCTCTTCCTACAATGAGCAGTTCTTC. It encodes CASKAGGSSYNEQFF.

This chain links TRBV19 with TRBJ1-2; 8 nucleotides align to TRBD1. The CDR3 extends over 14 amino acids. Germline CDR1 LNHDA, CDR2 SQIVND (reference sequence). With V trimmed by 4 bases and J by 6 bases, 7 bases remained unmatched. This chain's CDR3 is CASSRGQGIDGYTF. Written as DNA, the CDR3 is TGTGCCAGTAGTAGAGGACAGGGTATCGATGGCTACACCTTC.

This rearrangement joins TRBV7-9 to TRBJ1-2; the D gene is possibly TRBD1 (6 bases). Trimming removed 5 bases from V and 8 bases from J, with 18 bases in between. The CDR3 runs 14 residues. In germline, CDR1 is SEHNR, CDR2 FQNEAQ (reference sequence). The CDR3 spells CASSGSTGFEGYTF. Here the CDR3 DNA reads TGTGCCAGCAGCGGATCGACAGGATTTGAGGGCTACACCTTC. The full variable domain, completed using reference TRBV7-9 and TRBJ1-2, is DTGVSQNPRHKITKRGQNVTFRCDPISEHNRLYWYRQTLGQGPEFLTYFQNEAQLEKSRLLSDRFSAERPKGSFSTLEIQRTEQGDSAMYLCASSGSTGFEGYTFGSGTRLTVV.

This rearrangement joins TRBV5-1 to TRBJ1-1, with TRBD1 matching over 9 bases. With V trimmed by 4 bases and J by 6 bases, 7 bases remained unmatched. Germline CDR1 SGHRS, CDR2 YFSETQ. There are 14 residues in the CDR3. For the CDR3, the DNA is TGCGCCAGCAGCCCGGACAGGGGCCTCCCTGAAGCTTTCTTT. Its protein product is CASSPDRGLPEAFF.

The chain recombines TRBV5-1 with TRBJ2-5; D remains unclear. Trimming removed 2 bases from V and 3 bases from J, with 2 bases in between. This CDR3 comprises 11 residues. Germline CDR1 and CDR2: SGHRS and YFSETQ. The CDR3 loop is CASSFKETQYF. DNA of the CDR3: TGCGCCAGCAGCTTTAAAGAGACCCAGTACTTC.

The rearrangement links TRBV2 to TRBJ1-4; a weak D match, TRBD1 (6 bases). Germline CDR1 SNHLY, CDR2 FYNNEI. Trimming shortened V by 11 bases and J by 6 bases, and 16 bases separated the two germline ends. The CDR3 contains 13 residues. As DNA, the CDR3 is TGTGCCGGGGTGGGGGACACGGATGAAAAACTGTTTTTT. Translating gives CAGVGDTDEKLFF.

The chain combines TRBV10-3 with TRBJ1-2, with 7 bases aligning to TRBD1. The CDR3 covers 12 residues. Looked up from germline, CDR1 is ENHRY and CDR2 is SYGVKD. The J segment lost 5 bases and the V segment lost 9 bases, leaving 6 bases of the junction unmatched. The CDR3 sequence is CAIPQGMYGYTF. In DNA, the CDR3 is TGTGCCATTCCACAGGGGATGTATGGCTACACCTTC.

The genes are TRBV5-1 and TRBJ1-3, with TRBD1 matching 8 bases. V dropped 0 bases and J dropped 0; count of bases not matched to a gene: 14. The germline V gene has CDR1 SGHRS and CDR2 YFSETQ. The CDR3 is 20 amino acids. This CDR3 reads CASSLAGVGTGKTSGNTIYF. In nucleotides, the CDR3 is TGCGCCAGCAGCTTGGCCGGGGTCGGGACAGGCAAAACCTCTGGAAACACCATATATTTT. The full variable domain, in which reference TRBV5-1 and TRBJ1-3 provide the parts outside the CDR3, is KAGVTQTPRYLIKTRGQQVTLSCSPISGHRSVSWYQQTPGQGLQFLFEYFSETQRNKGNFPGRFSGRQFSNSRSEMNVSTLELGDSALYLCASSLAGVGTGKTSGNTIYFGEGSWLTVV.

The rearrangement joins TRBV11-2 to TRBJ1-3; D unclear. Per germline, CDR1 SGHAT and CDR2 FQNNGV. V was shortened by 4 bases and J by 8 bases, with 15 bases between the two germline ends. The CDR3 loop spans 14 amino acids. Here the CDR3 reads CASSWGDLGDTIYF. In DNA, the CDR3 is TGTGCCAGCAGCTGGGGAGACCTTGGGGACACCATATATTTT.

This clone was seen only a few times. This chain joins TRBV19 and TRBJ1-4, with 8 nucleotides matching TRBD1. The germline gives CDR1 LNHDA, CDR2 SQIVND (reference sequence). The CDR3 is made up of 17 amino acids. The ends lost 4 bases at V and 8 bases at J; junction bases unmatched: 15. The CDR3 loop reads CASSTGPGQGGNEKLFF. CDR3 nucleotide sequence: TGTGCCAGTAGTACCGGGCCTGGACAGGGAGGGAACGAAAAACTGTTTTTT.

The chain has TRBV10-1 and TRBJ2-7; 9 bases map to TRBD1. CDR1 WNHNN and CDR2 SYGVQD come from the germline V gene (reference sequence). This CDR3 is built from 13 residues. The V segment lost 2 bases and the J segment 4 bases; nucleotides outside the gene matches: 0. The CDR3, as DNA: TGCGCCAGCAGTGAGGGGACAGGGTACGAGCAGTACTTC. It is translated as CASSEGTGYEQYF.

This clone was seen more than once but under ten times. Other DNA variants within this sample encode the same CDR3. The V call is TRBV19, the J call TRBJ1-5, with D tentatively TRBD1 (5 bases). Trimming removed 3 bases at V and 4 bases at J, with 10 bases between. Germline assignment: CDR1 LNHDA and CDR2 SQIVND (reference sequence). The CDR3 contains 14 residues. In nucleotides, the CDR3 is TGTGCCAGTAGTATGAGGAGGGGAAATCAGCCCCAGCATTTT. Translated, it gives CASSMRRGNQPQHF.

This chain connects TRBV9 to TRBJ1-3; TRBD1 might be the D (5 bases). Germline CDR1 SGDLS, CDR2 YYNGEE. This CDR3 spans 14 amino acids. V was shortened by 4 bases and J by 2 bases, with 10 bases between the two germline ends. The DNA for the CDR3 is TGTGCCAGCAGCCCAGGGTCCCCTGGAAACACCATATATTTT. Protein: CASSPGSPGNTIYF.

The V gene is TRBV7-3, the J gene TRBJ2-1; 8 nucleotides match TRBD2. Germline loops: CDR1 SGHTA, CDR2 FQGTGA. The CDR3 has 14 amino acids. J was trimmed by 4 bases and V by 5 bases; bases with no gene match: 4. CDR3 region: CASSPGGEYNEQFF. For the CDR3, the DNA is TGTGCCAGCAGCCCCGGGGGGGAGTACAATGAGCAGTTCTTC.

V and J are TRBV7-6 and TRBJ1-5; unclear D gene. Trimming left V 1 base short and J 2 bases short, with 12 bases between. The CDR3 has 16 amino acids. Germline assignment: CDR1 SGHVS and CDR2 FNYEAQ. CDR3 coding DNA: TGTGCCAGCAGCTTAGAAACCGGGGATCGCAATCAGCCCCAGCATTTT. Translated, it gives CASSLETGDRNQPQHF.

This clone was detected a few times. The V call is TRBV3-1 (or the pseudogene TRBV3-2), the J call TRBJ1-1; 7 bases line up with TRBD1. This CDR3 is 15 amino acids long. With V trimmed by 6 bases and J by 2 bases, 9 bases remained unmatched. Germline V gene data show CDR1 as LGHDT and CDR2 as YNNKEL (reference sequence). The CDR3 nucleotides are TGTGCCAGCAGTAGGGCGGGACAGATCAACACTGAAGCTTTCTTT. Residues: CASSRAGQINTEAFF.

This rearrangement joins TRBV11-2 to TRBJ1-3; tentative D call: TRBD1 (6 bases). Germline V lookup: CDR1 SGHAT, CDR2 FQNNGV. V gave up 8 bases and J gave up 8 bases, with 16 bases separating them. The CDR3 totals 13 residues. This chain's CDR3 is CASEETGIHTIYF. In DNA, the CDR3 is TGTGCCAGCGAGGAAACAGGGATACACACCATATATTTT.

About this clone: Germline and junction disagree at one end, which may indicate a read error. The J gene is TRBJ2-4, the V gene TRBV5-6; D is uncertain. Germline V gives CDR1 SGHDT, CDR2 YYEEEE. The CDR3 has 11 amino acids. The CDR3 loop is CASSFFTDSDF. The CDR3 DNA reads as TGTGCCAGCAGCTTCTTCACCGACTCCGACTTC.

The chain is built from TRBV5-1 and TRBJ2-3; TRBD2 matches 8 bases. CDR3 length equals 16 residues. Germline V lookup: CDR1 SGHRS, CDR2 YFSETQ. J gave up 6 bases and V 0 bases, and 9 bases lay outside the gene matches. The CDR3 region has the DNA TGCGCCAGCAGCTTGGGACTAGCGATGTTAGTGGATACGCAGTATTTT. Residues: CASSLGLAMLVDTQYF.

This chain joins TRBV6-5 and TRBJ1-2; D might be TRBD1 (6 bases). In germline, CDR1 is MNHEY, CDR2 SVGAGI. The CDR3 totals 13 residues. Trimming removed 5 bases from V and 4 bases from J, with 11 bases in between. CDR3 DNA sequence: TGTGCCAGCAGTATACAGGGCTCCTATGGCTACACCTTC. As protein: CASSIQGSYGYTF.

This chain uses TRBV3-1 (or the pseudogene TRBV3-2) with TRBJ1-2, with a weak D call TRBD1 (5 bases). This CDR3 is 16 amino acids long. The germline CDR1 and CDR2 sequences are LGHDT and YNNKEL (reference sequence). Deletions cut 0 bases from V and 1 base from J, with 12 bases between. The CDR3 loop is CASSQDRTGFNYGYTF. The CDR3 region has the DNA TGTGCCAGCAGCCAAGATCGTACAGGCTTTAACTATGGCTACACCTTC.

The chain couples TRBV5-4 to TRBJ1-1, with D possibly matching TRBD1 (5 bases). Germline loops: CDR1 SGHNT, CDR2 YYREEE (reference sequence). This CDR3 has 13 residues. Trimming shortened V by 4 bases and J by 1 base, and 8 bases separated the two germline ends. The chain's CDR3 is CASSVQENTEAFF. Here the CDR3 DNA reads TGTGCCAGCAGCGTACAGGAGAACACTGAAGCTTTCTTT.

This clone has a handful of counts. The chain employs TRBV12-3 or TRBV12-4 and TRBJ1-2; 10 bases align to TRBD1. Trimming removed 6 bases from V and 8 bases from J; junction bases left unmatched: 6. The CDR3 runs 13 residues. The CDR3 loop reads CASRWTGGDGYTF. The CDR3 nucleotides are TGTGCCAGCAGGTGGACAGGGGGAGACGGCTACACCTTC.

The J gene is TRBJ1-1, the V gene TRBV11-2, with D hard to call. Germline loops: CDR1 SGHAT, CDR2 FQNNGV. V shed 3 bases and J shed 5 bases, with 13 bases lying between them. The CDR3 is made up of 14 amino acids. CDR3: CASSFGEAGTEAFF. CDR3 bases: TGTGCCAGCAGCTTCGGGGAGGCGGGGACTGAAGCTTTCTTT.

This chain connects TRBV19 to TRBJ1-2, with D maybe TRBD1 (5 bases). V dropped 3 bases and J dropped 6 bases, with 8 bases sitting between them. Germline loops: CDR1 LNHDA, CDR2 SQIVND (reference sequence). The CDR3 totals 12 residues. DNA for the CDR3: TGTGCCAGTAGTATGGAGGGGAATGGCTACACCTTC. Residues: CASSMEGNGYTF.

This clone has just one count. The chain carries TRBV4-2 and TRBJ1-1; D uncertain. CDR3 length: 14 residues. Germline V gene data show CDR1 as LGHNA and CDR2 as YNFKEQ. V was trimmed by 4 bases and J by 1 base, leaving 10 bases between them. The CDR3 DNA sequence: TGTGCCAGCAGCCGTACTACGGAGAACACTGAAGCTTTCTTT. As protein: CASSRTTENTEAFF.